The 10 T cell receptor beta chains in this list originate from one sample, sequenced in a study of Ad26.COV2.S vaccination and SARS-CoV-2 variants. Produced via immunoSEQ multiplex PCR; TCRdb's table is partial and in-frame only. The sample lists over 450,000 clones; roughly nine tenths were seen once. Treatment denoted: 15 to 20 received Ad26.COV2.S at low or high dose, single or two shots; a few received placebo; per-sample allocation not given. Day 63 following the first vaccine or placebo injection was when the samples were taken. The sample here was peripheral blood, taken in a trial of Ad26.COV2.S vaccine versus placebo. These receptors came from a person between 18 and 65 years old who received the Ad26.COV2.S COVID-19 vaccine or a placebo.

The V and J genes are TRBV15 and TRBJ1-4, with a tentative D call TRBD1 (5 bases). This CDR3 has 15 amino acids. From germline, CDR1 is LNHNV and CDR2 YYDKDF (reference sequence). Trimming shortened V by 0 bases and J by 7 bases, and 12 bases separated the two germline ends. The CDR3 here is CATSRDHTGTEKLFF. DNA for the CDR3: TGTGCCACCAGCAGAGATCATACCGGGACTGAAAAACTGTTTTTT.

This CDR3 reads CASSQGAGITEAFF. CDR3 coding DNA: TGTGCCAGCTCTCAGGGGGCCGGGATCACTGAAGCTTTCTTT. V usage is TRBV18 and J usage is TRBJ1-1, with 8 bases lining up with TRBD1. The CDR3 runs 14 residues. The germline V gene has CDR1 KGHSH and CDR2 LQKENI. V trimming: 6 bases; J trimming: 4 bases; junction bases outside the gene matches: 7.

The CDR3 spells CASSPGGQRWNSPLHF. CDR3 nucleotides: TGTGCCAGCAGCCCGGGGGGACAACGGTGGAATTCACCCCTCCACTTT. J is TRBJ1-6 and V is TRBV5-6, with D tentatively TRBD1 (6 bases). The ends were cut back, 4 bases at V and 7 bases at J, with 18 bases in the middle. There are 16 residues in the CDR3. Germline V gene sequence: CDR1 SGHDT, CDR2 YYEEEE.

This chain connects TRBV25-1 to TRBJ2-5; TRBD2 might be the D (6 bases). The CDR3 totals 16 residues. Germline V CDR1 and CDR2: MGHDK, SYGVNS. V lost 1 base, J lost 5 bases, and 17 bases lay in between. CDR3 region: CASSEWEDPTAETQYF. CDR3 nucleotides: TGTGCCAGCAGTGAATGGGAGGACCCCACAGCCGAGACCCAGTACTTC. Variable domain in full (rest from reference TRBV25-1 and TRBJ2-5): EADIYQTPRYLVIGTGKKITLECSQTMGHDKMYWYQQDPGMELHLIHYSYGVNSTEKGDLSSESTVSRIRTEHFPLTLESARPSHTSQYLCASSEWEDPTAETQYFGPGTRLLVL.

The V gene is TRBV4-3, the J gene TRBJ2-2, with D possibly being TRBD1 (5 bases). Between the trimmed V and J ends, which lost 1 base and 7 bases, there was a span of 10 bases. This CDR3 has 14 amino acids. Per the germline V gene, CDR1 is LGHNA and CDR2 is YSLEER. The CDR3 coding sequence is TGCGCCAGCAGCCAAGCCCTCACAGGCGGGGAGCTGTTTTTT. Its translation: CASSQALTGGELFF.

The chain joins TRBV21-1 to TRBJ1-5. TRBV21-1 is designated a pseudogene. CDR3 length: 20 residues. CDR3 sequence (DNA): TGTGCCAGCAGCAAAAGGTTATCGCGGGGGACCCCAAGTGGTGATCAGCCCCAGCATTTT. Translation gives CASSKRLSRGTPSGDQPQHF.

The chain is built from TRBV29-1 and TRBJ1-2, with TRBD1 identical over 9 bases. The CDR3 is 13 residues long. Germline V gene sequence: CDR1 SQVTM, CDR2 ANQGSEA. J gave up 5 bases and V 2 bases, and 3 bases lay outside the gene matches. The CDR3 nucleotides read TGCAGCGTTGAATGGACAGGGGCTTATGGCTACACCTTC. Its protein product is CSVEWTGAYGYTF. The variable domain in full, completed from reference TRBV29-1 and TRBJ1-2, reads SAVISQKPSRDICQRGTSLTIQCQVDSQVTMMFWYRQQPGQSLTLIATANQGSEATYESGFVIDKFPISRPNLTFSTLTVSNMSPEDSSIYLCSVEWTGAYGYTFGSGTRLTVV.

As regards this clone: Other DNA sequences from this sample encode an identical CDR3 as well. The V call is TRBV5-4, the J call TRBJ1-4, with D unclear. Germline V gives CDR1 SGHNT, CDR2 YYREEE (reference sequence). The CDR3 spans 13 residues. The V end lost 4 bases, the J end lost 5 bases, and 9 bases lay between the germline ends. CDR3 amino acids: CASSRDRNEKLFF. CDR3 nucleotide sequence: TGTGCCAGCAGCCGGGATAGGAATGAAAAACTGTTTTTT.

A note on this clone: This sequence may be a read error, since a much larger clone differs from it by one base. The genes are TRBV21-1 and TRBJ1-4; the table's D gene call, TRBD1, was not cross checked with the DNA. TRBV21-1 is tagged as a pseudogene. The CDR3 extends over 14 amino acids. The CDR3 coding sequence is TGTGCCAGCAGCAAGGGACAGGGGAATGAAAAACTGTTTTTT. Translating gives CASSKGQGNEKLFF.

This sequence joins TRBV27 and TRBJ1-6; the D gene is possibly TRBD1 (5 bases). The CDR3 spans 18 residues. The germline V and J ends were trimmed by 2 bases and 0 bases, with 14 bases remaining between them. Looked up from germline, CDR1 is MNHEY and CDR2 is SMNVEV (reference sequence). The CDR3 reads CASSLARDGSSYNSPLHF. The CDR3, as DNA: TGTGCCAGCAGTTTAGCAAGGGACGGGAGCTCCTATAATTCACCCCTCCACTTT.